This entry lists 28 T cell receptor beta chains sequenced from one sample in a study of read filtering for tumor transcriptome and immune sequencing. The library was built from around 0.4 ug RNA with molecular barcoded adaptors for alpha/delta and beta/gamma chains. TCRdb used MiXCR to reprocess the reads, holding one entry per CDR3 protein. The sample lists approximately 90,000 distinct CDR3 sequences, 9% to 15% occurring once. The sequenced material came from a population of CD138-negative cells sorted from bone marrow. These receptors came from a donor over 35 with multiple myeloma.

This clonotype came up many times. V is TRBV29-1 and J is TRBJ1-1; possible D gene TRBD1, 6 bases. V lost 7 bases and J lost 5, with 14 bases in between. Per germline, CDR1 SQVTM and CDR2 ANQGSEA. The length of the CDR3 is 12 residues. CDR3 nucleotide sequence: TGCAGCGCAGCACAGGGAGGAACTGAAGCTTTCTTT. This encodes CSAAQGGTEAFF.

The sample holds many counts of this clonotype. The rearrangement links TRBV24-1 to TRBJ2-3, with 12 bases that match TRBD2. The V segment lost 5 bases and the J segment 8 bases; nucleotides outside the gene matches: 1. CDR1 and CDR2 from the germline V gene are KGHDR and SFDVKD. The CDR3 loop spans 13 amino acids. The CDR3 protein is CATSGLAGATQYF. The CDR3, as DNA: TGTGCCACCAGTGGACTAGCGGGAGCTACGCAGTATTTT.

The table lists this clonotype with a few counts. A much bigger clone sits one base away, suggesting this may be a read error. The V gene is TRBV5-4, the J gene TRBJ2-5; D might be TRBD1 (6 bases). Germline V gene data show CDR1 as SGHNT and CDR2 as YYREEE (reference sequence). The CDR3 is made up of 15 amino acids. DNA for the CDR3: TGTGCCAGCTGCTTCCCGGGCAGGGGCCAAGAGACCCAGTACTTC. It specifies CASCFPGRGQETQYF.

This clonotype was detected many times. V and J are TRBV6-2 or TRBV6-3 and TRBJ2-3; tentatively, D is TRBD1 or TRBD2 (5 bases each). The CDR3 has 17 residues. Per germline, CDR1 MNHEY and CDR2 SVGEGT. V was clipped by 6 bases and J by 0 bases, with 19 bases between them. The CDR3 protein is CASSAGTSIVSTDTQYF. The CDR3 nucleotides are TGTGCCAGCAGCGCCGGGACCTCTATTGTCAGCACAGATACGCAGTATTTT.

The chain has TRBV14 and TRBJ2-2, with D possibly being TRBD1 (6 bases). Germline CDR1 is SGHDN and CDR2 is FVKESK. V was shortened by 5 bases and J by 3 bases, with 13 bases between the two germline ends. The CDR3 is 15 amino acids. The CDR3 DNA follows: TGTGCCAGCAGCTACAGGGTCGGCGACACCGGGGAGCTGTTTTTT. Translated, it gives CASSYRVGDTGELFF. The variable domain in full, with the rest retrieved from reference TRBV14 and TRBJ2-2, is EAGVTQFPSHSVIEKGQTVTLRCDPISGHDNLYWYRRVMGKEIKFLLHFVKESKQDESGMPNNRFLAERTGGTYSTLKVQPAELEDSGVYFCASSYRVGDTGELFFGEGSRLTVL.

This clonotype has at least ten counts. The chain combines TRBV11-1 with TRBJ2-1; tentatively, D is TRBD2 (6 bases). Germline V gene sequence: CDR1 SGHAT, CDR2 FQDESV (reference sequence). The germline V and J ends were trimmed by 2 bases and 5 bases, with 10 bases remaining between them. CDR3 size: 14 residues. The CDR3 protein is CASSLTGVNNEQFF. In DNA, the CDR3 is TGTGCCAGCAGCTTAACGGGAGTGAACAATGAGCAGTTCTTC.

This clonotype was observed many times. The gene calls are TRBV6-6 and TRBJ2-3; 7 nucleotides align to TRBD2. Germline V CDR1 and CDR2: MNHNY, SVGAGI (reference sequence). The length of the CDR3 is 16 residues. J gave up 3 bases and V 8 bases, and 14 bases lay outside the gene matches. CDR3 nucleotides: TGTGCCAGCTCCCCAGCTAGCGGTGGGGGTACAGATACGCAGTATTTT. Its translation is CASSPASGGGTDTQYF.

Concerning this clonotype: This sequence may be a read error, since a much larger clone differs from it by one base. Given the absence of the conserved phenylalanine or tryptophan at the CDR3 end, a read error is likely. The V call is TRBV12-3 or TRBV12-4, the J call TRBJ2-5, with D possibly TRBD2 on 6 matching bases. The CDR3 sequence is 15 residues long. V was clipped by 7 bases and J by 3 bases, with 18 bases between them. CDR3 region: CASTTRGGHKETQYS. Written as DNA, the CDR3 is TGTGCCAGCACGACGAGGGGAGGACACAAAGAGACCCAGTACTCC.

About this clonotype: A much larger clonotype is one base distant, so this may be a read error. Given the absence of the conserved phenylalanine or tryptophan at the CDR3 end, a read error is likely. In DNA form, the CDR3 reads TGTGCCAGCAGGCCCGGGGGGCCATCGATCTACGAGCAGTACTCC. Protein: CASRPGGPSIYEQYS. The V call is TRBV12-3 or TRBV12-4, the J call TRBJ2-7; a possible D gene is TRBD2 (7 bases). The length of the CDR3 is 15 residues. V was shortened by 6 bases and J by 3 bases, with 18 bases between the two germline ends.

This clonotype was seen ten or more times. The rearrangement links TRBV20-1 to TRBJ1-1; D is possibly TRBD1 (6 bases). CDR3 length: 15 residues. Germline CDR1 DFQATT, CDR2 SNEGSKA (reference sequence). V was trimmed by 1 base and J by 4 bases, leaving 16 bases between them. The CDR3 loop is CSARVGGAMSTEAFF. CDR3 coding DNA: TGCAGTGCTAGAGTTGGGGGGGCTATGAGCACTGAAGCTTTCTTT.

This clonotype was detected ten times or more. The V and J genes are TRBV12-3 or TRBV12-4 and TRBJ2-7; D might be TRBD1 or TRBD2, each matching 5 bases. V lost 3 bases, J lost 2 bases, and 14 bases lay in between. This CDR3 region has 15 residues. The CDR3 nucleotides are TGTGCCAGCAGTTTGGGTGCAGGGAGTCCCTACGAGCAGTACTTC. This encodes CASSLGAGSPYEQYF.

This clonotype appeared many times. The chain carries TRBV27 and TRBJ2-3, with D perhaps matching TRBD2 (5 bases). The germline V and J ends were trimmed by 5 bases and 4 bases, with 16 bases remaining between them. CDR3 length equals 15 residues. CDR1 is MNHEY and CDR2 is SMNVEV in the germline V gene (reference sequence). CDR3 protein: CASSQSGSFADTQYF. CDR3 nucleotide sequence: TGTGCCAGCAGTCAGAGTGGGAGTTTTGCAGATACGCAGTATTTT.

This clonotype was seen ten or more times. The chain uses TRBV7-2 and TRBJ1-1; D uncertain. The V and J ends lost 3 bases and 5 bases respectively, with 10 bases between them. The germline V gene has CDR1 SGHTA and CDR2 FQGNSA. The CDR3 covers 13 residues. The CDR3 is CASSFRKGTEAFF. CDR3 sequence (DNA): TGTGCCAGCAGCTTTCGGAAGGGAACTGAAGCTTTCTTT.

With regard to this clonotype: A much larger clone differs by one base, so this may be a read error. This chain joins TRBV28 and TRBJ2-1, with D tentatively TRBD2 (6 bases). Germline CDR1 is MDHEN and CDR2 is SYDVKM. The CDR3 is 16 amino acids. V lost 6 bases to trimming and J lost 0 bases, with 15 bases between them. This chain's CDR3 is CASRLPGLGSYNEQFF. The CDR3 DNA follows: TGTGCCAGCAGGCTCCCGGGACTCGGCTCCTACAATGAGCAGTTCTTC.

There are a few counts of this clonotype. This chain uses TRBV30 with TRBJ2-2; D call uncertain. This CDR3 has 11 amino acids. V was cut by 1 base and J by 8 bases, with 5 bases left in between. CDR1 GTSNPN and CDR2 SVGIG come from the germline V gene (reference sequence). The CDR3: CAWSGPGELFF. In DNA, the CDR3 is TGTGCCTGGAGTGGTCCAGGGGAGCTGTTTTTT.

The rearrangement uses TRBV7-6 and TRBJ2-1; D is unresolved. V lost 0 bases to trimming and J lost 7 bases, with 13 bases between them. Germline V lookup: CDR1 SGHVS, CDR2 FNYEAQ. The CDR3 consists of 15 residues. The CDR3 region has the DNA TGTGCCAGCAGCTTAGCTAGGACGGGTGAGAATGAGCAGTTCTTC. Translation gives CASSLARTGENEQFF.

This clonotype occurred a few times. This could be a read error, since a much larger clone is one nucleotide away. The chain is built from TRBV29-1 and TRBJ1-1, with 10 bases aligning to TRBD1. This CDR3 comprises 15 residues. Germline values: CDR1 SQVTM, CDR2 ANQGSEA. CDR3 sequence reads: CSVPGQGTTNTEASF. As DNA, the CDR3 is TGCAGCGTTCCGGGACAGGGGACAACGAACACTGAAGCTTCCTTT.

This clonotype was counted a few times. CDR3 protein: CASSPPRGDTQYF. CDR3 nucleotide sequence: TGTGCCAGCAGCCCCCCTCGCGGGGATACGCAGTATTTT. The rearrangement links TRBV7-6 to TRBJ2-3; weak D call: TRBD2 (5 bases). CDR3 length equals 13 residues. V shed 5 bases and J shed 6 bases, with 12 bases lying between them. Germline-derived CDR1 and CDR2 are SGHVS and FNYEAQ.

This clonotype was detected ten times or more. CDR3 region: CASSLAPSGYEQYF. The CDR3 DNA reads TGCGCCAGCAGCTTGGCACCGAGCGGCTACGAGCAGTACTTC. V gene TRBV5-1 combines with J gene TRBJ2-7; possible D gene TRBD2, 5 bases. This CDR3 has 14 residues. The germline V gene has CDR1 SGHRS and CDR2 YFSETQ. V lost 0 bases to trimming and J lost 3 bases, with 10 bases between them.

In its sample, this clonotype was seen many times. The chain links TRBV29-1 to TRBJ2-7, with a weak D call TRBD2 (6 bases). The CDR3 is 15 amino acids. The germline CDR1 and CDR2 sequences are SQVTM and ANQGSEA. Deletions cut 0 bases from V and 2 bases from J, with 14 bases between. The CDR3 sequence is CSVEDRGSGTYEQYF. The CDR3 DNA follows: TGCAGCGTTGAAGATCGGGGGAGTGGGACCTACGAGCAGTACTTC.

Details on this clonotype: A much larger clone sits a single nucleotide away, making a read error possible. This sequence joins TRBV28 and TRBJ1-1, with D perhaps matching TRBD1 (5 bases). The V gene's germline CDR1 is MDHEN and CDR2 SYDVKM. This CDR3 contains 14 residues. The CDR3: CASSLSGRVSFASF. CDR3 DNA: TGTGCCAGCAGTTTATCGGGACGGGTATCGTTTGCTTCCTTT.

Only one count was recorded for this clonotype. A read error is possible here, since a much larger clone lies one base away. The chain links TRBV2 to TRBJ2-3; D unclear. CDR3 length: 10 amino acids. Germline CDR1 is SNHLY and CDR2 is FYNNEI. Trimming removed 8 bases from V and 4 bases from J, with 4 bases in between. The CDR3 bases are TGTGCCAGCCGCGCAGATACGCAGTATTTT. It codes for CASRADTQYF.

This clonotype has at least ten counts. V is TRBV4-1 and J is TRBJ2-3, with TRBD2 identical over 8 bases. This CDR3 comprises 16 residues. The germline gives CDR1 MGHRA, CDR2 YSYEKL. V was pared by 4 bases and J by 1 base, with 7 bases of the junction left unmatched. The DNA of the CDR3 is TGCGCCAGCAGCCGAGAAACTAGCGGACGCACAGATACGCAGTATTTT. It specifies CASSRETSGRTDTQYF.

In this sample, this clonotype turned up many times. This chain links TRBV2 with TRBJ2-5; 10 bases agree with TRBD1. The CDR3 contains 16 residues. Losses at the gene ends were 5 bases for V and 4 bases for J; bases not matched to a gene: 10. CDR1 is SNHLY and CDR2 is FYNNEI in the germline V gene. The CDR3 DNA is TGTGCCAGCAGTCCGGGCGACAGGGGGCTAGGAGAGACCCAGTACTTC. It codes for CASSPGDRGLGETQYF.

This clonotype was observed many times. This chain uses TRBV28 with TRBJ1-5; 9 positions match TRBD1. The ends lost 8 bases at V and 7 bases at J; junction bases unmatched: 3. CDR1 MDHEN and CDR2 SYDVKM come from the germline V gene. The CDR3 has 12 amino acids. The CDR3 sequence: CASGQGSQPQHF. In nucleotides, the CDR3 is TGTGCCAGCGGACAGGGGTCACAGCCCCAGCATTTT.

Turning to this clonotype: This clone may be a read error of a much larger clone one base away. The chain carries TRBV28 and TRBJ2-3; D perhaps matches TRBD2 (6 bases). The V gene lost 7 bases and the J gene lost 1 base, with 24 bases spanning the gap. Looked up from germline, CDR1 is MDHEN and CDR2 is SYDVKM. The CDR3 is 18 residues long. As DNA, the CDR3 is TGTGCCAGCACCAGCCTCCTCTCTAGCGTGGAGGGCACAGATACGCAGTATTTT. It yields the protein CASTSLLSSVEGTDTQYF.

This clonotype was detected ten times or more. The rearrangement joins TRBV7-2 to TRBJ2-7; TRBD1 matches at 9 bases. The ends lost 2 bases at V and 4 bases at J; junction bases unmatched: 6. The CDR3 runs to 15 residues. The germline gives CDR1 SGHTA, CDR2 FQGNSA. For the CDR3, the DNA is TGTGCCAGCAGCTTATTAGACAGGGGGTTATACGAGCAGTACTTC. It specifies CASSLLDRGLYEQYF.

This clonotype showed up many times. The rearrangement links TRBV2 to TRBJ2-5; 8 bases fit TRBD1. With 6 bases clipped from V and 3 bases from J, the junction kept 6 bases outside the gene matches. The CDR3 contains 14 residues. CDR1 is SNHLY and CDR2 is FYNNEI in the germline V gene. CDR3 in amino acids: CASRKQGGEETQYF. CDR3 DNA: TGTGCCAGCAGGAAACAGGGGGGAGAAGAGACCCAGTACTTC.